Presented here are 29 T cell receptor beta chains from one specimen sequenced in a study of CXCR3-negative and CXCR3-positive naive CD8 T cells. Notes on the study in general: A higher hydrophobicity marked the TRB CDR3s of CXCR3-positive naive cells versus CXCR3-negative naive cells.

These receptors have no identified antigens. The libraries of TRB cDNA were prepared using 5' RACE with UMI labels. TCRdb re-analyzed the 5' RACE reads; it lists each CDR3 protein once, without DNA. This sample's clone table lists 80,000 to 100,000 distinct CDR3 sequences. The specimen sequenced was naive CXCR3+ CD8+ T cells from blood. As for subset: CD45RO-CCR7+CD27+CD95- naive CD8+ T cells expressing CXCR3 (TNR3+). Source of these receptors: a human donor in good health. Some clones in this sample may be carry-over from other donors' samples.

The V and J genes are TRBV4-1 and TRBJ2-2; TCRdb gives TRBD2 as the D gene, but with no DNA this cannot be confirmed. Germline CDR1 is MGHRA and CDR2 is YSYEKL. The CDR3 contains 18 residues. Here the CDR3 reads CASSQVPQSFGNTGELFF.

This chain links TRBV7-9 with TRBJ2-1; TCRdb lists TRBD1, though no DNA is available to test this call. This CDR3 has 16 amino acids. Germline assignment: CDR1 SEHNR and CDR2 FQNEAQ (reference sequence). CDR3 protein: CASSPRTGVSYNEQFF.

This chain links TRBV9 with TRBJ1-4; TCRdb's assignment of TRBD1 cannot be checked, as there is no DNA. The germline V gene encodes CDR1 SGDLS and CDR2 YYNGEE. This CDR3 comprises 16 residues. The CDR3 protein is CASSVVDSATNEKLFF.

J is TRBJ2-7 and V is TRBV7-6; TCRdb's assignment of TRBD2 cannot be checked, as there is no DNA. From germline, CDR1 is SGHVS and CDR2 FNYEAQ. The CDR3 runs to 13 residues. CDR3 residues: CASSTGSPYEQYF. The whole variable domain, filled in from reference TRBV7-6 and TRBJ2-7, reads GAGVSQSPRYKVTKRGQDVALRCDPISGHVSLYWYRQALGQGPEFLTYFNYEAQQDKSGLPNDRFSAERPEGSISTLTIQRTEQRDSAMYRCASSTGSPYEQYFGPGTRLTVT.

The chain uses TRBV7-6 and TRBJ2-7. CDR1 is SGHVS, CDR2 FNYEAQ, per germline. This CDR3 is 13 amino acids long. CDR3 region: CASSLELGYEQYF. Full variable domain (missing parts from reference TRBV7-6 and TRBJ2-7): GAGVSQSPRYKVTKRGQDVALRCDPISGHVSLYWYRQALGQGPEFLTYFNYEAQQDKSGLPNDRFSAERPEGSISTLTIQRTEQRDSAMYRCASSLELGYEQYFGPGTRLTVT.

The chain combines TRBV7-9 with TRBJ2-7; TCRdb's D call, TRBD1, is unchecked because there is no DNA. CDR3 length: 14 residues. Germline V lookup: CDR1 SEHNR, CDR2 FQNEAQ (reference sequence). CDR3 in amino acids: CASSLGDTAYEQYF.

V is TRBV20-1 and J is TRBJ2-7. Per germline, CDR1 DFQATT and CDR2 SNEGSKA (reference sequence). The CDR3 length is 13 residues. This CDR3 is CSAIVRSSYEQYF.

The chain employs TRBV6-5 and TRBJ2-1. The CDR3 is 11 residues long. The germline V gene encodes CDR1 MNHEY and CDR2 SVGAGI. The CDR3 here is CASSSPNEQFF.

CDR3: CASSFWAYGTGELFF. The chain links TRBV7-6 to TRBJ2-2; lacking DNA, the TRBD2 call made by TCRdb goes unchecked. Germline V gene lookup returns CDR1 SGHVS and CDR2 FNYEAQ. The CDR3 has 15 amino acids.

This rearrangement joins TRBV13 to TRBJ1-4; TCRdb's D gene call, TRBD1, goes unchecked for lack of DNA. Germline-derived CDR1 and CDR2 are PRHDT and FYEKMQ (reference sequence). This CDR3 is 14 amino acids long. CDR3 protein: CASSFTGDVEKLFF.

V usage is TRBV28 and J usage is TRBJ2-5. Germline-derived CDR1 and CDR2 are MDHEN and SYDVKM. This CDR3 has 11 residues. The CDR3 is CASSLTQAQYF.

The CDR3 loop is CASSLTMAETQYF. The rearrangement links TRBV5-4 to TRBJ2-5. The CDR3 contains 13 residues. Germline V lookup: CDR1 SGHNT, CDR2 YYREEE (reference sequence).

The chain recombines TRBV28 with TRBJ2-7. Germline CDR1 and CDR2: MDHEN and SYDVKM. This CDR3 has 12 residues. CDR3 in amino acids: CASSFRGVEQYF.

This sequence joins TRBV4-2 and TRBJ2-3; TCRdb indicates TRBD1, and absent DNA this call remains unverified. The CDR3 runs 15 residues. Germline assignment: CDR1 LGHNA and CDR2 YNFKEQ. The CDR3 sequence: CASSQAGTATDTQYF.

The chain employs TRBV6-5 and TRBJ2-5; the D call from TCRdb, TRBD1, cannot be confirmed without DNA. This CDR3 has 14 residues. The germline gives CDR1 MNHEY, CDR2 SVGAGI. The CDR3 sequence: CASSVRGTQETQYF.

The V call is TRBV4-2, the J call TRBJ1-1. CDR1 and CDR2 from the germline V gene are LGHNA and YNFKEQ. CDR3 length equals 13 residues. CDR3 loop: CASSPEPNTEAFF.

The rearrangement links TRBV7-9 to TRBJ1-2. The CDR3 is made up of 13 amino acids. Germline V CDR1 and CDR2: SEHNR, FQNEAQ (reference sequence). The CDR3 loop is CASSSWQSYGYTF. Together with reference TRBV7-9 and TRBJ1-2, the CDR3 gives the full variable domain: DTGVSQNPRHKITKRGQNVTFRCDPISEHNRLYWYRQTLGQGPEFLTYFQNEAQLEKSRLLSDRFSAERPKGSFSTLEIQRTEQGDSAMYLCASSSWQSYGYTFGSGTRLTVV.

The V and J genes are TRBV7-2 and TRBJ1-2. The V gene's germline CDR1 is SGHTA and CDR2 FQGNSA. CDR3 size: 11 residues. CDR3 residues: CASWKGYGYTF.

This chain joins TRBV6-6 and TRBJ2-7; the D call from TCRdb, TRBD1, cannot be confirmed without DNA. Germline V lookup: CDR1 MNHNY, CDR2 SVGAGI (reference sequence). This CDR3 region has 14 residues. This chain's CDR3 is CASSRDRLSYEQYF.

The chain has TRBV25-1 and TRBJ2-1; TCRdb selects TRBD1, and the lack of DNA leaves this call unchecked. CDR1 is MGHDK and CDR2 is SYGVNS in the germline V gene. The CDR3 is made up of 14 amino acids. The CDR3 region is CASSEPGRHNEQFF.

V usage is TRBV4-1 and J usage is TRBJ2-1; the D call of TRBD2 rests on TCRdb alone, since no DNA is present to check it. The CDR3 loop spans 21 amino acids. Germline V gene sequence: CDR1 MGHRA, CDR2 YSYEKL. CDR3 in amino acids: CASSLRRPGTSGLSGYNEQFF.

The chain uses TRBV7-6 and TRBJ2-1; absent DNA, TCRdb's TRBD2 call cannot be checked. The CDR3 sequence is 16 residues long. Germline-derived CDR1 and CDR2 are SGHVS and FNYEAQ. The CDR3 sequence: CASSFMREGSYNEQFF.

The CDR3 loop is CASTSTTDSYEQYF. The chain links TRBV28 to TRBJ2-7; TCRdb picks TRBD1, but there is no DNA to check that call. Germline V gives CDR1 MDHEN, CDR2 SYDVKM. The CDR3 has 14 amino acids.

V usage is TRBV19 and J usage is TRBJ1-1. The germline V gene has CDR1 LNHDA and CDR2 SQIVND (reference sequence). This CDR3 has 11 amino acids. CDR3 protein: CGAGSTGEAFF. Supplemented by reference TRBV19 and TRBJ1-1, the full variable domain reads DGGITQSPKYLFRKEGQNVTLSCEQNLNHDAMYWYRQDPGQGLRLIYYSQIVNDFQKGDIAEGYSVSREKKESFPLTVTSAQKNPTAFYLCGAGSTGEAFFGQGTRLTVV.

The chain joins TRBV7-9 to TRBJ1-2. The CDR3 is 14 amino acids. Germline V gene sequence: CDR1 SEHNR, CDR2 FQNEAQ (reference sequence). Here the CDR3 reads CASSLNGAAYGYTF. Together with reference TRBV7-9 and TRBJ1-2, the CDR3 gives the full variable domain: DTGVSQNPRHKITKRGQNVTFRCDPISEHNRLYWYRQTLGQGPEFLTYFQNEAQLEKSRLLSDRFSAERPKGSFSTLEIQRTEQGDSAMYLCASSLNGAAYGYTFGSGTRLTVV.

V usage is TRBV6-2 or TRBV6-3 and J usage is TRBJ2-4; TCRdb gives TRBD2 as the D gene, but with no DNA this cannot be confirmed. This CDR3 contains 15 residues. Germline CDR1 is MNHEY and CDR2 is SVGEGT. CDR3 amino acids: CASSQKAGGPNIQYF.

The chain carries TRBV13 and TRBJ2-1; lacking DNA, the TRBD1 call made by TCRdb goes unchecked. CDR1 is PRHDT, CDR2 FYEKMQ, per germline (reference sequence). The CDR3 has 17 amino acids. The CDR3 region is CASSPVVTGDIYNEQFF.

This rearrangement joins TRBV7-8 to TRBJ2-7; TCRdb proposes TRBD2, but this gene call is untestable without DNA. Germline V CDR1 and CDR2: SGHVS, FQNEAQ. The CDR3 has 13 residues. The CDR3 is CASTSSSIYEQYF.

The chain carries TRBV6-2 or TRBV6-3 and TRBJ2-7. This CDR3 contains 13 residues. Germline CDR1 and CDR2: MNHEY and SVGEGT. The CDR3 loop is CASGWGASYEQYF.